This T cell receptor beta chain was captured in a study of CD8+ T cells in alopecia areata. Across the whole study: Those patients who were treated received oral tofacitinib, which was given at 5 to 10 mg twice daily for moderate-to-severe alopecia areata.

Stated treatment: oral pan-JAK inhibitor, 5-10 mg twice daily. Lesional scalp punch biopsies and peripheral blood came from alopecia areata patients. The sequencing template was cDNA reverse transcribed from extracted RNA. The protocol was immunoSEQ multiplex PCR, while the TCRdb copy is restricted to in-frame clones and leaves out a portion. Of 200,000 to 250,000 clones in the sample, about three fifths are singletons; the top ten hold around 3.9%. This clone occurred a few times. The material sequenced was CD4+ T cells sorted from blood, taken at week 4, from a patient treated with tofacitinib. This TCR was sampled from a human donor with alopecia areata.

Written as DNA, the CDR3 is TGTGCCAGCAGGGGCGCCGGAAATAGCAATCAGCCCCAGCATTTT. Translated, it gives CASRGAGNSNQPQHF. J is TRBJ1-5 and V is TRBV6-5; D is uncertain. Germline V gene lookup returns CDR1 MNHEY and CDR2 SVGAGI. V lost 6 bases, J lost 0 bases, and 12 bases lay in between. The length of the CDR3 is 15 residues.